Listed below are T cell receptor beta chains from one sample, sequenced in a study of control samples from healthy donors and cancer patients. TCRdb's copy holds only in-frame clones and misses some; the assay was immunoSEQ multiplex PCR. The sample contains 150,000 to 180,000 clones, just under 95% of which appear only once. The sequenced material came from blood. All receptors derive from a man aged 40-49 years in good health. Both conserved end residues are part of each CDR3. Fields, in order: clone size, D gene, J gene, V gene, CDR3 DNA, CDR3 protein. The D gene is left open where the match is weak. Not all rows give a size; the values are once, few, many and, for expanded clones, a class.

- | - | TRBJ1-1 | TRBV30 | TGTGCCTGGAGTGCCGGACACAAGAACACTGAAGCTTTCTTT | CAWSAGHKNTEAFF
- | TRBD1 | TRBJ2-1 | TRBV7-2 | TGTGCCAGCAGCTTCCAACAGGGGGGATCCTACAATGAGCAGTTCTTC | CASSFQQGGSYNEQFF
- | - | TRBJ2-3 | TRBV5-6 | TGTGCCAGCAGCTTGGACGGGAGACTCACAGATACGCAGTATTTT | CASSLDGRLTDTQYF
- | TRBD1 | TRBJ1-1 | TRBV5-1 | TGCGCCAGCAGCCCCGGGACAGCGAACACTGAAGCTTTCTTT | CASSPGTANTEAFF
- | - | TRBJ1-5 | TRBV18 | TGTGCCAGCTCATTCGGGACGCCAAATAGCAATCAGCCCCAGCATTTT | CASSFGTPNSNQPQHF
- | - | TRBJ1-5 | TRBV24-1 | TGTGCCACCAGTGACGCCGGGACGGCAAATCAGCCCCAGCATTTT | CATSDAGTANQPQHF
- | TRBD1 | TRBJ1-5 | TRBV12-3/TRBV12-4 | TGTGCCAGCAGGCAGGGGGCTCAGCCCCAGCATTTT | CASRQGAQPQHF
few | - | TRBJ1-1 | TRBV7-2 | TGTGCCAGCAGCTTAGCAAGGAACACTGAAGCTTTCTTT | CASSLARNTEAFF
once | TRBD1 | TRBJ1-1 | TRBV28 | TGTGCCAGCCTCTCAGGGGGTTTGGATGCTTTCTTT | CASLSGGLDAFF
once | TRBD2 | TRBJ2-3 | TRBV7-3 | TGTGCCAGCAGCGCCTTTAGTGCGGGGGGGACAGATACGCAGTATTTT | CASSAFSAGGTDTQYF
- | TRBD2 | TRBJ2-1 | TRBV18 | TGTGCCAGCTCACTTGATTGGGACTACCGCCGTCTGGATGAGCAGTTCTTC | CASSLDWDYRRLDEQFF
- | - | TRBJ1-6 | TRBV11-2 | TGTGCCAGCAGCTTAGCCCGCCGGAATTCACCCCTCCACTTT | CASSLARRNSPLHF
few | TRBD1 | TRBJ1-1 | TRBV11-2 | TGTGCCAGCAGCTTGGGAGCAGGGGGCTTTACTGAAGCTTTCTTT | CASSLGAGGFTEAFF
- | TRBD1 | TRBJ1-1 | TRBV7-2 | TGTGCCAGCAGCCGGACGGACAGGGGATTAACTGAAGCTTTCTTT | CASSRTDRGLTEAFF
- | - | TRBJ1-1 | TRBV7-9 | TGTGCCAGCAGTTTAGCGGTTCAGGGAGGAGCTGAAGCTTTCTTT | CASSLAVQGGAEAFF
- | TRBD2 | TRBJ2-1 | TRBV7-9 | TGTGCCAGCCCTAAACCCGGCCTAGCGGGGGGAGACAATGAGCAGTTCTTC | CASPKPGLAGGDNEQFF
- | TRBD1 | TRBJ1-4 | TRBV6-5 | TGTGCCAGCAGTTACACAGGGGCCCTTAATGAAAAACTGTTTTTT | CASSYTGALNEKLFF
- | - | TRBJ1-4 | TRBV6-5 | TGTGCCAGCAGTTACTCCCACAGGGATGGGGAAAAACTGTTTTTT | CASSYSHRDGEKLFF
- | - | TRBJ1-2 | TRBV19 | TGTGCCAGTAGTAGCGGGAACTATGGCTACACCTTC | CASSSGNYGYTF
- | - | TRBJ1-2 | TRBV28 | TGTGCCAGCAGTTTATTCGGGTATGGCTACACCTTC | CASSLFGYGYTF
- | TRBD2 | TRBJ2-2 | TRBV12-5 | TGTGCTAGTGGTTTGGTAATCGGGGGGTCCAGCGGCGGGGAGCTGTTTTTT | CASGLVIGGSSGGELFF
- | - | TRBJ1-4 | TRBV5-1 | TGCGCCAGCAGCCAGGACCCGCGGGATGCAACTAATGAAAAACTGTTTTTT | CASSQDPRDATNEKLFF
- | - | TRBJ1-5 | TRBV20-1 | TGCAGTGCTAGTTATCGGGAATCAGGATATCAGCCCCAGCATTTT | CSASYRESGYQPQHF
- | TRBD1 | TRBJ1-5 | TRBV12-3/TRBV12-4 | TGTGCCAGCAGTTTGACAGGGAATCAGCCCCAGCATTTT | CASSLTGNQPQHF
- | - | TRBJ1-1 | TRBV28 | TGTGCCAGCAGTTCCGGGGGGGCAGGAGACACTGAAGCTTTCTTT | CASSSGGAGDTEAFF
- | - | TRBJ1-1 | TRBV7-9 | TGTGCCAGCAGTTATCAGGGTGGCACTGAAGCTTTCTTT | CASSYQGGTEAFF
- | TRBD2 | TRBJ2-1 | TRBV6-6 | TGTGCCAGCAGACAGGTCGGGGGGTTAAATGAGCAGTTCTTC | CASRQVGGLNEQFF
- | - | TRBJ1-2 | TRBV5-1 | TGCGCCAGCAGCTTGTTTTCTGGTGACTATGGCTACACCTTC | CASSLFSGDYGYTF
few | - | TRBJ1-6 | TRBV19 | TGTGCCAGTAGTAGATCACCCGATAATTCACCCCTCCACTTT | CASSRSPDNSPLHF
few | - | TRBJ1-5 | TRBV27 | TGTGCCAGCAGTTTACTAGGATTCCATCAGCCCCAGCATTTT | CASSLLGFHQPQHF
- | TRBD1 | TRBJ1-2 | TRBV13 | TGTGCCAGCAGCTTTTACACACAGGGGGTAGTCTATGGCTACACCTTC | CASSFYTQGVVYGYTF
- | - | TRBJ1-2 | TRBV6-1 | TGTGCCACAGGCCGGGGCTATGGCTACACCTTC | CATGRGYGYTF
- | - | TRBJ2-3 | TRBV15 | TGTGCCACCAGCAGAGTGGCCACCTCCACAGATACGCAGTATTTT | CATSRVATSTDTQYF
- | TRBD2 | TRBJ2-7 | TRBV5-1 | TGCGCCAGCAGCGAGCGGGGGTACGAGCAGTACTTC | CASSERGYEQYF
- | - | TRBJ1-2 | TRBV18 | TGTGCCAGCTCACCAAGTAGCAGGGGAGACTATGGCTACACCTTC | CASSPSSRGDYGYTF
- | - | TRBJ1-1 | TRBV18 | TGTGCCAGCTCACCCCAAGGACTGAACACTGAAGCTTTCTTT | CASSPQGLNTEAFF
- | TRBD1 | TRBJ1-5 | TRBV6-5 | TGTGCCAGCAGCCGGGGACAGCGCAATCAGCCCCAGCATTTT | CASSRGQRNQPQHF
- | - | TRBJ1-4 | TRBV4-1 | TGCGCCAGCAGCCCTCTGACACGAGGAGAGAACGAAAAACTGTTTTTT | CASSPLTRGENEKLFF
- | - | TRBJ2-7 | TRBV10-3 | TGTGCCATCAGTGAGTCAGGGACCTACTACGAGCAGTACTTC | CAISESGTYYEQYF
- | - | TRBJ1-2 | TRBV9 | TGTGCCAGCACCCGGGGGGTCTATGGCTACACCTTC | CASTRGVYGYTF
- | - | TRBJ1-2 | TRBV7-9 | TGTGCCAGCAGCCCGGGGGGTTATGGCTACACCTTC | CASSPGGYGYTF
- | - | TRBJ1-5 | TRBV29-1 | TGCAGCGTTAGAGCGGGGTTAAATCAGCCCCAGCATTTT | CSVRAGLNQPQHF
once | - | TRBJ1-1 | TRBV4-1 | TGCGCCAGCAGCCAAGGGACAGCGGGAGCTTTCTTT | CASSQGTAGAFF
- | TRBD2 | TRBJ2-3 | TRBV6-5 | TGTGCCAGCAGTTTGGTTGCGGGGGGGCCAGATACGCAGTATTTT | CASSLVAGGPDTQYF
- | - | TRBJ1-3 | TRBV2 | TGTGCCAGCAGTGAAGCAAGCACTCCGAGCTCTGGAAACACCATATATTTT | CASSEASTPSSGNTIYF
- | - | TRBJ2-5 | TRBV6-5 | TGTGCCAGCAGTTACTCGAGATCTTGGGAGGAGACCCAGTACTTC | CASSYSRSWEETQYF
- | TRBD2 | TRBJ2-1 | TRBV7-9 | TGTGCCAGCAGCTTACTAGCGGGGGGGTCGGAGCAGTTCTTC | CASSLLAGGSEQFF
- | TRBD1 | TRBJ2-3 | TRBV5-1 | TGCGCCAGCAGCTTATACAGGGGATTCAGCACAGATACGCAGTATTTT | CASSLYRGFSTDTQYF
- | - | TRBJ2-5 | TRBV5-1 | TGCGCCAGCAGCTTGGCCGCTAGCCGAGAGACCCAGTACTTC | CASSLAASRETQYF
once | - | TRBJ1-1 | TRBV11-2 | TGTGCCAGCAGCTTAGATTCGGGGGGGAACACTGAAGCTTTCTTT | CASSLDSGGNTEAFF
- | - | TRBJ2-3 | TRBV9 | TGTGCCAGCAGCGCCCCCGGTGGCCCAGATACGCAGTATTTT | CASSAPGGPDTQYF
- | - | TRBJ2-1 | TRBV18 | TGTGCCAGCTCACCTCCGGGACACCCAGGAAGGCTTTACAATGAGCAGTTCTTC | CASSPPGHPGRLYNEQFF